This T cell receptor (beta chain) was captured by sequencing in a study of cytomegalovirus exposure and HLA in healthy donors. Study information: The approximately 610 first-cohort repertoires shared a platform with the 130 or so validation repertoires, as reported in a later analysis.

Study-level points and caveats: A few chains tied to CMV proved CMV antigen-specific in vitro. Cytomegalovirus-associated status was assigned to more than 150 TCR beta chains.

On this clone itself: Its antigen is not identified.

The CDR3 runs to 11 residues. The ends were cut back, 3 bases at V and 5 bases at J, with 7 bases in the middle. Germline V gives CDR1 SQVTM, CDR2 ANQGSEA. Profiled with immunoSEQ multiplex PCR; TCRdb holds only in-frame clones, not every one. The sample yields around 150,000 clones, roughly 83% seen once. Specimen: PBMCs. This rearrangement joins TRBV29-1 to TRBJ1-2; D unclear. This receptor was taken from a man aged 25 to 40 in good health and CMV-seropositive. The CDR3: CSVEEGYGYTF. CDR3 nucleotides: TGCAGCGTTGAGGAGGGTTATGGCTACACCTTC.